Detailed here is one T cell receptor beta chain. Its target is not known. The data belong to a study of OX40 agonist ivuxolimab in advanced cancers. Overall study: Every 2 weeks, ivuxolimab was infused into the patients intravenously at between 0.01 and 10 mg/kg. Patients with hepatocellular carcinoma, melanoma, renal cell or head and neck cancer made up the dose-escalation patients. Three dose-escalation patients had partial responses: one with hepatocellular carcinoma and two with cutaneous melanoma.

Generated by immunoSEQ multiplex PCR, the TCRdb table keeps only in-frame clones and is missing some. The sample holds about 70,000 clones, around 90% seen once. The CDR3 length is 15 residues. The J segment lost 7 bases and the V segment lost 5 bases, leaving 12 bases of the junction unmatched. The germline V gene encodes CDR1 SGHNT and CDR2 YYREEE (reference sequence). General observations from the study: Specificity for antigen went undetermined in the expanded peripheral T cells.

The sequence came from an adult with an advanced solid tumor such as melanoma, head and neck, liver or kidney cancer. The rearrangement uses TRBV5-4 and TRBJ1-2, with TRBD1 identical over 9 bases. Sequencing used CD4+ or CD8+ T cells sorted from blood, obtained in a trial of the OX40 agonist ivuxolimab. The DNA for the CDR3 is TGTGCCAGCAGTACTCCGGGACAGGGAACAGGTGGCTACACCTTC. This encodes CASSTPGQGTGGYTF. Full variable domain (rest looked up from reference TRBV5-4 and TRBJ1-2): ETGVTQSPTHLIKTRGQQVTLRCSSQSGHNTVSWYQQALGQGPQFIFQYYREEENGRGNFPPRFSGLQFPNYSSELNVNALELDDSALYLCASSTPGQGTGGYTFGSGTRLTVV.